The 26 T cell receptor beta chains reported below all come from one sample, sequenced in a study of cytomegalovirus exposure and HLA in healthy donors. A multiplex PCR was run with 60 Vbeta primers and 13 Jbeta primers. Some clones are missing from TCRdb's copy, which holds only in-frame ones; the method was immunoSEQ multiplex PCR. Here the sample spans approximately 110,000 clones, roughly 79% being singletons. Sequencing input: PBMCs. The receptors originated from a male donor in good health and CMV-seronegative.

The chain couples TRBV6-1 to TRBJ2-7, with D unresolved. The CDR3 sequence is 13 residues long. The V gene lost 10 bases and the J gene lost 3 bases, with 16 bases spanning the gap. The germline V gene has CDR1 MNHNS and CDR2 SASEGT. CDR3 sequence reads: CATLWSLNYEQYF. The CDR3 DNA reads TGTGCCACCCTGTGGAGTCTCAACTACGAGCAGTACTTC.

Comment on this clone: This specimen includes other DNA sequences encoding the same CDR3. The chain uses TRBV7-2 and TRBJ2-5; no reliable D call. The ends were cut back, 5 bases at V and 3 bases at J, with 4 bases in the middle. Germline-derived CDR1 and CDR2 are SGHTA and FQGNSA. This CDR3 comprises 11 residues. CDR3 nucleotides: TGTGCCAGCAGCCCAAAAGAGACCCAGTACTTC. Translating gives CASSPKETQYF. The whole variable domain, filled in from reference TRBV7-2 and TRBJ2-5, reads GAGVSQSPSNKVTEKGKDVELRCDPISGHTALYWYRQSLGQGLEFLIYFQGNSAPDKSGLPSDRFSAERTGGSVSTLTIQRTQQEDSAVYLCASSPKETQYFGPGTRLLVL.

CDR3: CASSQDGGVDYGYTF. The DNA of the CDR3 is TGTGCCAGCAGCCAAGATGGGGGGGTTGATTATGGCTACACCTTC. The chain joins TRBV4-2 to TRBJ1-2, with D possibly being TRBD1 (5 bases). This CDR3 region has 15 residues. Trimming took off 0 bases at V and 5 bases at J, with 13 bases between the two ends. CDR1 is LGHNA, CDR2 YNFKEQ, per germline.

V gene TRBV28 combines with J gene TRBJ2-5; TRBD1 aligns across 10 bases. The CDR3 covers 15 residues. J gave up 4 bases and V 3 bases, and 5 bases lay outside the gene matches. Germline-derived CDR1 and CDR2 are MDHEN and SYDVKM. The CDR3 loop reads CASSFFDRGRETQYF. The DNA of the CDR3 is TGTGCCAGCAGTTTTTTCGACAGGGGGCGAGAGACCCAGTACTTC.

The chain couples TRBV9 to TRBJ2-7; D is perhaps TRBD2 (5 bases). Trimming stripped 0 bases from V and 1 base from J, with 8 bases between. Germline CDR1 is SGDLS and CDR2 is YYNGEE. The CDR3 runs to 14 residues. CDR3 protein: CASSVGAGSYEQYF. CDR3 DNA: TGTGCCAGCAGCGTAGGTGCGGGTTCCTACGAGCAGTACTTC.

The rearrangement links TRBV19 to TRBJ1-2; 7 bases are shared with TRBD1. The germline V gene encodes CDR1 LNHDA and CDR2 SQIVND (reference sequence). V dropped 1 base and J dropped 6; count of bases not matched to a gene: 5. The CDR3 has 14 residues. The CDR3 here is CASSIVPGGDGYTF. The CDR3 region has the DNA TGTGCCAGTAGTATAGTACCAGGGGGAGATGGCTACACCTTC.

This clone was counted a few times. The chain uses TRBV7-2 and TRBJ1-1; tentatively, D is TRBD1 (5 bases). The germline gives CDR1 SGHTA, CDR2 FQGNSA. V was pared by 3 bases and J by 4 bases, with 9 bases between. This CDR3 spans 13 amino acids. CDR3 bases: TGTGCCAGCAGCTTTCCCAGGGCCACTGAAGCTTTCTTT. Its protein product is CASSFPRATEAFF.

The gene calls are TRBV5-1 and TRBJ2-7, with a tentative D call TRBD1 (5 bases). V was cut by 7 bases and J by 2 bases, with 28 bases left in between. The CDR3 is 18 residues long. Germline V gene data show CDR1 as SGHRS and CDR2 as YFSETQ. The CDR3 region is CASGRGMRTQLSTYEQYF. CDR3 DNA: TGCGCCAGCGGAAGAGGCATGAGGACACAGCTCTCTACCTACGAGCAGTACTTC. The whole variable domain, filled in from reference TRBV5-1 and TRBJ2-7, reads KAGVTQTPRYLIKTRGQQVTLSCSPISGHRSVSWYQQTPGQGLQFLFEYFSETQRNKGNFPGRFSGRQFSNSRSEMNVSTLELGDSALYLCASGRGMRTQLSTYEQYFGPGTRLTVT.

V usage is TRBV6-5 and J usage is TRBJ2-5, with 10 bases aligning to TRBD2. The CDR3 covers 15 residues. Germline-derived CDR1 and CDR2 are MNHEY and SVGAGI. V shed 0 bases, J shed 7 bases, and the junction held 5 bases outside the gene matches. CDR3 sequence: CASSYSLAGAGTQYF. For the CDR3, the DNA is TGTGCCAGCAGTTACTCGCTAGCGGGAGCCGGGACCCAGTACTTC.

V and J are TRBV28 and TRBJ2-7; D perhaps matches TRBD2 (6 bases). From germline, CDR1 is MDHEN and CDR2 SYDVKM. CDR3 length: 14 amino acids. Between the trimmed V and J ends, which lost 7 bases and 4 bases, there was a span of 17 bases. CDR3 nucleotide sequence: TGTGCCAGCACGAGACTAGGCGGTGAGTACGAGCAGTACTTC. Protein sequence: CASTRLGGEYEQYF.

In its sample, this clone was seen a few times. The chain carries TRBV2 and TRBJ1-1, with unresolved D. The CDR3 is made up of 14 amino acids. The V end lost 3 bases, the J end lost 4 bases, and 12 bases lay between the germline ends. The germline V gene encodes CDR1 SNHLY and CDR2 FYNNEI. CDR3 coding DNA: TGTGCCAGCAGTGATTCCGGGTTCGGCACTGAAGCTTTCTTT. Its protein is CASSDSGFGTEAFF.

The chain combines TRBV6-5 with TRBJ2-2; TRBD1 might be the D (5 bases). This CDR3 has 14 amino acids. CDR1 MNHEY and CDR2 SVGAGI come from the germline V gene. The V and J ends lost 6 bases and 5 bases respectively, with 13 bases between them. The DNA for the CDR3 is TGTGCCAGCAGCCCACGTAGGGGAACCGGGGAGCTGTTTTTT. Amino acids: CASSPRRGTGELFF.

The CDR3 loop is CAWRGGSNYGYTF. The CDR3 DNA reads as TGTGCCTGGAGAGGAGGCAGTAACTATGGCTACACCTTC. The chain is built from TRBV30 and TRBJ1-2; D is undetermined. The CDR3 is made up of 13 amino acids. The ends were cut back, 3 bases at V and 1 base at J, with 9 bases in the middle. Germline values: CDR1 GTSNPN, CDR2 SVGIG (reference sequence). The complete variable domain, with remaining parts taken from reference TRBV30 and TRBJ1-2, reads SQTIHQWPATLVQPVGSPLSLECTVEGTSNPNLYWYRQAAGRGLQLLFYSVGIGQISSEVPQNLSASRPQDRQFILSSKKLLLSDSGFYLCAWRGGSNYGYTFGSGTRLTVV.

V usage is TRBV10-3 and J usage is TRBJ2-3; 9 bases line up with TRBD2. This CDR3 spans 13 amino acids. J gave up 7 bases and V 2 bases, and 1 base lay outside the gene matches. CDR1 and CDR2 from the germline V gene are ENHRY and SYGVKD. The CDR3 loop is CAISEPSGNTQYF. The CDR3 DNA follows: TGTGCCATCAGTGAGCCTAGCGGGAATACGCAGTATTTT.

This chain joins TRBV30 and TRBJ1-4; the D is unclear. Germline assignment: CDR1 GTSNPN and CDR2 SVGIG (reference sequence). The CDR3 loop spans 15 amino acids. Trimming cost V 0 bases and J 2 bases, with 10 bases left between them. CDR3 protein: CAWSVRGSTNEKLFF. The CDR3 DNA follows: TGTGCCTGGAGTGTAAGAGGTTCGACTAATGAAAAACTGTTTTTT.

The genes are TRBV5-1 and TRBJ2-7; TRBD2 matches at 9 bases. With 4 bases clipped from V and 2 bases from J, the junction kept 7 bases outside the gene matches. The CDR3 consists of 15 residues. Per germline, CDR1 SGHRS and CDR2 YFSETQ. The CDR3 coding sequence is TGCGCCAGCAGCGGAAGCGGGAGGTTTCCCTACGAGCAGTACTTC. Protein product: CASSGSGRFPYEQYF.

Worth noting for this clone: Other DNA sequences within the sample encode an identical CDR3. The chain uses TRBV5-1 and TRBJ2-3; no reliable D call. V lost 2 bases and J 0 bases, leaving 7 bases between the germline ends. From germline, CDR1 is SGHRS and CDR2 YFSETQ. The CDR3 is 14 residues long. The CDR3 coding sequence is TGCGCCAGCAGCTTTGGGCGCAGCACAGATACGCAGTATTTT. It yields the protein CASSFGRSTDTQYF.

The chain combines TRBV29-1 with TRBJ1-3; a possible D gene is TRBD1 (6 bases). Germline V CDR1 and CDR2: SQVTM, ANQGSEA. The CDR3 is made up of 14 amino acids. The CDR3 DNA is TGCAGGGTTAATAGAGGGGGCTCTGGAAACACCATATATTTT. It yields the protein CRVNRGGSGNTIYF.

On this clone: The junction shows a germline mismatch at one end, possibly a read error. The V gene is TRBV7-9, the J gene TRBJ2-7, with D possibly TRBD2 on 5 matching bases. Germline lookup yields CDR1 SEHNR and CDR2 FQNEAQ (reference sequence). The CDR3 extends over 13 amino acids. CDR3 sequence: CSSGPDGTYEQYF. CDR3 sequence (DNA): TGTTCCAGCGGCCCGGACGGGACCTACGAGCAGTACTTC.

The chain combines TRBV7-2 with TRBJ2-2, with D perhaps matching TRBD2 (5 bases). V lost 3 bases to trimming and J lost 5 bases, with 10 bases between them. This CDR3 contains 14 residues. Germline V gives CDR1 SGHTA, CDR2 FQGNSA. CDR3 in DNA: TGTGCCAGCAGCTTCCTAGCTACTACCGGGGAGCTGTTTTTT. Encoded protein: CASSFLATTGELFF.

The gene calls are TRBV15 and TRBJ2-4, with 8 bases aligning to TRBD1. Trimming cost V 1 base and J 9 bases; bases outside gene matches: 5. Per germline, CDR1 LNHNV and CDR2 YYDKDF (reference sequence). The CDR3 has 14 residues. The DNA of the CDR3 is TGTGCCACCAGCAGAGGCGGACAGGGTGGCATTCAGTACTTC. This gives the protein CATSRGGQGGIQYF.

This clone is a singleton in its sample. J is TRBJ2-7 and V is TRBV30; TRBD1 agrees at 9 bases. V lost 3 bases and J lost 1; bases outside the gene matches: 4. The CDR3 has 14 residues. Germline values: CDR1 GTSNPN, CDR2 SVGIG (reference sequence). CDR3 residues: CAWRGQGVSYEQYF. The CDR3 DNA follows: TGTGCCTGGAGGGGACAGGGTGTTTCCTACGAGCAGTACTTC.

This chain connects TRBV28 to TRBJ1-1; D not certain. The V and J ends lost 3 bases and 11 bases respectively, with 10 bases between them. The CDR3 sequence is 11 residues long. Germline lookup yields CDR1 MDHEN and CDR2 SYDVKM. In DNA form, the CDR3 reads TGTGCCAGCAGTTTGAGTCGGGTGGCTTTCTTT. Residues: CASSLSRVAFF.

The gene calls are TRBV11-2 and TRBJ2-4, with no clear D. The CDR3 consists of 13 residues. V dropped 5 bases and J dropped 7 bases, with 12 bases sitting between them. Germline V gives CDR1 SGHAT, CDR2 FQNNGV. Written as DNA, the CDR3 is TGTGCCAGCAGCCCAGATTTTCCGAACATTCAGTACTTC. It codes for CASSPDFPNIQYF.

The chain has TRBV27 and TRBJ2-7; possibly TRBD2 for D (6 bases). Germline V lookup: CDR1 MNHEY, CDR2 SMNVEV (reference sequence). The CDR3 length is 12 residues. Trimming shortened V by 5 bases and J by 6 bases, and 11 bases separated the two germline ends. The CDR3, as DNA: TGTGCCAGCAGTCTTGGGGGGTCCGAGCAGTACTTC. Its translation is CASSLGGSEQYF.

This clone showed up just once. The rearrangement joins TRBV6-6 to TRBJ2-1; D possibly corresponds to TRBD1 (6 bases). Trimming stripped 8 bases from V and 0 bases from J, with 14 bases between. The CDR3 has 15 amino acids. CDR1 is MNHNY and CDR2 is SVGAGI in the germline V gene (reference sequence). The CDR3 DNA reads TGTGCCAGCGGAAACAGGGCTAGCTCCTACAATGAGCAGTTCTTC. This translates into CASGNRASSYNEQFF.